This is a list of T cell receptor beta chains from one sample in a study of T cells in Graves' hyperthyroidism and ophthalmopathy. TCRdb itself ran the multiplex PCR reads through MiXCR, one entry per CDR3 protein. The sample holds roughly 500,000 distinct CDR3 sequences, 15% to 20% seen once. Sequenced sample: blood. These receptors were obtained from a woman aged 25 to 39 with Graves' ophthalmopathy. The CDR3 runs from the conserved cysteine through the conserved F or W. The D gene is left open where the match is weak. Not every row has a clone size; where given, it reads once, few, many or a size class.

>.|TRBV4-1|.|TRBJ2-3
TGCGCCAGCAGCCTGGACACCACCACAGATACGCAGTATTTT
CASSLDTTTDTQYF
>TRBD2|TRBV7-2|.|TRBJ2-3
TGTGCCAGCAGCTTAGTAGCGGGAGTTGGAGATACGCAGTATTTT
CASSLVAGVGDTQYF
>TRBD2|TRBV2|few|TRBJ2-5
TGTGCCTCCCAGGGACTAGCGGGCCAAGAGACCCAGTACTTC
CASQGLAGQETQYF
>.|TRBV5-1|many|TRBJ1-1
TGCGCCAGCAGCTTGGCACATATGAACACTGAAGCTTTCTTT
CASSLAHMNTEAFF
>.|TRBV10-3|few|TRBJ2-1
TGTGCCATCAGTGAAGGGGGACCACAGAGCTCCTACAATGAGCAGTTCTTC
CAISEGGPQSSYNEQFF
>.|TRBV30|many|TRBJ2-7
TGTGCCTGGAGTTGGCGGGACCACGAGCAGTACTTC
CAWSWRDHEQYF
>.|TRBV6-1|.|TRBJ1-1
TGTGCCAGCAGCCCCATATACACTGAAGCTTTCTTT
CASSPIYTEAFF
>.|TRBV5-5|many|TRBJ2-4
TGTGCCAGCAGCTTGGACGGGAAGGGAACCAAAAACATTCAGTACTTC
CASSLDGKGTKNIQYF
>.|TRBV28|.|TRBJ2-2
TGTGCCAGCGAGTTCGGCACCGGGGAGCCGTTTTTT
CASEFGTGEPFF
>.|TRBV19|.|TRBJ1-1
TGTGCCAGTAGCCTCGGGGCAAATTTGTTTACTGAAGCTTTCTTT
CASSLGANLFTEAFF
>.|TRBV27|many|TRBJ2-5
TGTGCCAGCAAGAACAGGTGGGGTGGGACCCAGTACTTC
CASKNRWGGTQYF
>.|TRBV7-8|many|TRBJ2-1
TGTGCCAGCAGCTTAATGAGATCCCGTCGCGGCGCCTACAATGAGCAGTTCTTC
CASSLMRSRRGAYNEQFF
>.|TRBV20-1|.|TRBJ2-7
TGCAGTGCTACCCCCGGGGACTCACCCTACGAGCAGTACTTC
CSATPGDSPYEQYF
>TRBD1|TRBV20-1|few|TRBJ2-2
TGCAGTGCTAGTAAGAGTAGGGGGCTCGGGGAGCTGTTTTTT
CSASKSRGLGELFF
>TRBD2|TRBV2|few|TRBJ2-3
TGTGCCAGCAAAGTGGGAGGGCCGGGAGATACGCAGTATTTT
CASKVGGPGDTQYF
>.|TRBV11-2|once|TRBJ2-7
TGTGCCAGCAGCTTAAGCGAGGGACGCCCCTACGAGCAGTACTTC
CASSLSEGRPYEQYF
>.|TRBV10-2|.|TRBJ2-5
TGCGCCAGCAGTGAGGAGAAGGTGGTTCGACCCCCCCAAGAGACCCAGTACTTC
CASSEEKVVRPPQETQYF
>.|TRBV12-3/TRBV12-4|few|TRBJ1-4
TGTGCCAGCAGACGGACAGCAACTAATGAAAAACTGTTTTTT
CASRRTATNEKLFF
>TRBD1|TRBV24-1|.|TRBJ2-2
TGTGCCACCTTGGACAGGGCCACCGGGGAGCTGTTTTTT
CATLDRATGELFF
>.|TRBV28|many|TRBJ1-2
TGTGCCAGCAGTTTAGGGGGCGGGAATGGCTACACCTTC
CASSLGGGNGYTF
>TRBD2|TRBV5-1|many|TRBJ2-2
TGCGCCAGCACCCCACTAGCGGGGGGGTTAAACACCGGGGAGCTGTTTTTT
CASTPLAGGLNTGELFF
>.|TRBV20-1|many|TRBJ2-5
TGCAGTGCTAGTGAGGGGCAGCAAGAGACCCAGTACTTC
CSASEGQQETQYF
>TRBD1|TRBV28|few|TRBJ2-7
TGTGCCAGCGACAGGACAGGGGGCTCCTACGAGCAGTACTTC
CASDRTGGSYEQYF
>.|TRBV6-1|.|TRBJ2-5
TGTGCCAGCAGTGATTCGCCGGGAGAACTCGAGTACTTC
CASSDSPGELEYF
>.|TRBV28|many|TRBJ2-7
TGTGCCAGCAGTTTGCAGCCCTCCTACGAGCAGTACTTC
CASSLQPSYEQYF
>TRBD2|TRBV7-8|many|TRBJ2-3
TGTGCCAGCAGCCGTCGAGGAGCTAGCGGTGAAGATACGCAGTATTTT
CASSRRGASGEDTQYF
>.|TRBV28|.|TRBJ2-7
TGTGCCAGCAGGACGCCCCACCGAGGGGCCTCCTACGAGCAGTACTTC
CASRTPHRGASYEQYF
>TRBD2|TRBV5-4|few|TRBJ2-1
TGTGCCAGCAGCTCTCAGCGGGAGTTGAGAAATGAGCAGTTCTTC
CASSSQRELRNEQFF
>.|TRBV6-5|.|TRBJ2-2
TGTGCCAGCAGTTCAAGACAGGAAAAAAACACCGGGGAGCTGTTTTTT
CASSSRQEKNTGELFF
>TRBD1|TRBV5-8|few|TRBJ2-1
TGTGCCAGTAGTATCGGGACAGTTCCGGGCAATGAGCAGTTCTTC
CASSIGTVPGNEQFF
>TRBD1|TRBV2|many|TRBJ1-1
TGTGCCAGCAGCTATAGCCAGGGGGCAAAGAACACTGAAGCTTTCTTT
CASSYSQGAKNTEAFF
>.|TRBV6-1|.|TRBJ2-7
TGTGCCAGCAGTGAAGGTCCTAGTGTCTACGAGCAGTACTTC
CASSEGPSVYEQYF
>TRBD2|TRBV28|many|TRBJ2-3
TGTGCCAGCAGCCCTCAGACTAGCGTTACAGATACGCAGTATTTT
CASSPQTSVTDTQYF
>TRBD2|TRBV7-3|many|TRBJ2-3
TGTGCCAGCAGCTTGGGGGGGAACGCAGATACGCAGTATTTT
CASSLGGNADTQYF
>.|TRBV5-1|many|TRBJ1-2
TGCGCCAGCAGCCGGGGACCGGCGGACTATGGCTACACCTTC
CASSRGPADYGYTF
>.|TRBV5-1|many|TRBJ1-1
TGCGCCAGCAGCTTGGCCTCCACAATGAACACTGAAGCTTTCTTT
CASSLASTMNTEAFF
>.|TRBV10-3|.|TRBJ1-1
TGTGCCATCAGTGAGATGGGGCGCGGAGCTTTCTTT
CAISEMGRGAFF
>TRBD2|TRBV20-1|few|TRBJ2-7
TGCAGTGCTAGAGATCTGGGTTTACCGGGAGGCTCCTACGAGCAGTACTTC
CSARDLGLPGGSYEQYF
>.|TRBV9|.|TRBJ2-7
TGTGCCAGCAGCGCCGAAGGGTCTTGGTCCCAGCAATACTTC
CASSAEGSWSQQYF
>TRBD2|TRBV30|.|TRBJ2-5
TGTGCCTGGAGTGGCCCGGGGGTAGCGGGAGCGAAGACCCAGTACTTC
CAWSGPGVAGAKTQYF
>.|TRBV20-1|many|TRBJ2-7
TGCAGTGCTAGAGCGGGATCGTTAGGACGGACCTACGAGCAGTACTTC
CSARAGSLGRTYEQYF
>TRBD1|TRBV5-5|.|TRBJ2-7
TGTGCCAGCAGCTTCTCGGACAGGGGGTTCTCCTACGAGCAGTACTTC
CASSFSDRGFSYEQYF
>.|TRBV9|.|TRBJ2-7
TGTGCCAGCAGCGTAGGTCCCAGCTATGTCTACGAGCAGTACTTC
CASSVGPSYVYEQYF
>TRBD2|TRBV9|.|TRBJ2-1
TGTGCCAGCAGCGTAGCGGTAGCGGGAGGGCAAAATGAGCAGTTCTTC
CASSVAVAGGQNEQFF
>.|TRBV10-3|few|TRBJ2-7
TGTGCCATCAGTGAGTCTGGGAGCACCTACGAGCAGTACTTC
CAISESGSTYEQYF
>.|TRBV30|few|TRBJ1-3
TGTGCCTGGAGTGTGGGGCAGGGCAGAAACACCATATATTTT
CAWSVGQGRNTIYF
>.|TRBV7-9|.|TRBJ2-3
TGTGCCAGCAGTTTCCAGGGACCTAGCACAGGTAAGCAGTATTTT
CASSFQGPSTGKQYF
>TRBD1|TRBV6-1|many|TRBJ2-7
TGTGCCAGCAGTTATGGGGGGACAGGGAAGGTAACCTACGAGCAGTACTTC
CASSYGGTGKVTYEQYF
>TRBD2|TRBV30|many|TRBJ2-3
TGTGCCTGCCGTTCCGGGACTAGCGGATCAGATACGCAGTATTTT
CACRSGTSGSDTQYF